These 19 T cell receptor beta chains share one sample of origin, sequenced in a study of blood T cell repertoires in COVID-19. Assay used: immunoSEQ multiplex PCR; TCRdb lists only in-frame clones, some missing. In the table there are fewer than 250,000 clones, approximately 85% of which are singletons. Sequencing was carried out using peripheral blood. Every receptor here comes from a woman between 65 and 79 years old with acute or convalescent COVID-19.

CDR3 sequence reads: CATSLGVKQYF. The CDR3 DNA reads as TGTGCCACCAGTCTCGGGGTTAAGCAGTATTTT. V gene TRBV24-1 combines with J gene TRBJ2-3, with D possibly being TRBD2 (5 bases). The CDR3 contains 11 residues. CDR1 KGHDR and CDR2 SFDVKD come from the germline V gene. The V end was cut by 6 bases, the J end by 11 bases, with 11 bases between.

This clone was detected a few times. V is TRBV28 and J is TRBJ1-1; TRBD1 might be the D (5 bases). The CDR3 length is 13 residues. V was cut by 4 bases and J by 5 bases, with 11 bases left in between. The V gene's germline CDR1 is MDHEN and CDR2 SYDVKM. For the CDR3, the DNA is TGTGCCAGCAGTTCCCAGGGAAGGACTGAAGCTTTCTTT. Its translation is CASSSQGRTEAFF. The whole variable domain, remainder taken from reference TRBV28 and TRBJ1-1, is DVKVTQSSRYLVKRTGEKVFLECVQDMDHENMFWYRQDPGLGLRLIYFSYDVKMKEKGDIPEGYSVSREKKERFSLILESASTNQTSMYLCASSSQGRTEAFFGQGTRLTVV.

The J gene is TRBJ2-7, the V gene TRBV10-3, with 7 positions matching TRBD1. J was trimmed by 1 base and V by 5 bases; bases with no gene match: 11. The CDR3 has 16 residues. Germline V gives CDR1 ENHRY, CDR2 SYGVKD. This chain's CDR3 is CAISPTTGTVSYEQYF. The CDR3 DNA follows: TGTGCCATCAGTCCCACGACCGGGACAGTTTCCTACGAGCAGTACTTC.

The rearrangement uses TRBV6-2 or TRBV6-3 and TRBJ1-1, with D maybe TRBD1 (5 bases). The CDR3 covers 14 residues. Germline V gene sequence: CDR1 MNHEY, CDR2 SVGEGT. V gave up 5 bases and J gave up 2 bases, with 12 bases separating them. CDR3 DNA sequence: TGTGCCAGCAGTGATTATCAGGGTAACACTGAAGCTTTCTTT. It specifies CASSDYQGNTEAFF.

CDR3 nucleotide sequence: TGTGCCAGCAGCGCAAAGACAGGGGGCGCGTTAAGTTCTGAAGCTTTCTTT. It yields the protein CASSAKTGGALSSEAFF. The chain employs TRBV7-8 and TRBJ1-1, with 10 nucleotides matching TRBD1. Germline V gives CDR1 SGHVS, CDR2 FQNEAQ. The CDR3 is 17 residues long. J was trimmed by 6 bases and V by 5 bases; bases with no gene match: 15.

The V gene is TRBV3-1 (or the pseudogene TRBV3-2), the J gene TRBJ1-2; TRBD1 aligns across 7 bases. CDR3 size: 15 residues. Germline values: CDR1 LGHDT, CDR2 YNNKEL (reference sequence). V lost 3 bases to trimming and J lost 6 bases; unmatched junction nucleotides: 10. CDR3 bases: TGTGCCAGCAGCCACCTCTTAAACAGGGGTGATGGCTACACCTTC. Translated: CASSHLLNRGDGYTF.

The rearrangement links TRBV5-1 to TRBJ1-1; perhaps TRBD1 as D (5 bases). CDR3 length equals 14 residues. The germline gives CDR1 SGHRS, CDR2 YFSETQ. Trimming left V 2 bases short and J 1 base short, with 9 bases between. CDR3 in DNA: TGCGCCAGCAGCTTTAACGGACAGAACACTGAAGCTTTCTTT. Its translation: CASSFNGQNTEAFF.

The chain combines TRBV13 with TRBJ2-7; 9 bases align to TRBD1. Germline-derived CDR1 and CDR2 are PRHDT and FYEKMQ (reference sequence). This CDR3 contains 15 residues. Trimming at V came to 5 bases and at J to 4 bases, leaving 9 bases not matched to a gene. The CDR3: CASSLNRDREYEQYF. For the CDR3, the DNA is TGTGCCAGCAGCCTGAACCGGGACAGGGAATACGAGCAGTACTTC.

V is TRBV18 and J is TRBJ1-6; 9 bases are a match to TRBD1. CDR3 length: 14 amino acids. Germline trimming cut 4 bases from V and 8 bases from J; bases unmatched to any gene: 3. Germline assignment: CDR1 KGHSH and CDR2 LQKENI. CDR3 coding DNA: TGTGCCAGCTCACTAACAGGGGGCGATTCACCCCTCCACTTT. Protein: CASSLTGGDSPLHF.

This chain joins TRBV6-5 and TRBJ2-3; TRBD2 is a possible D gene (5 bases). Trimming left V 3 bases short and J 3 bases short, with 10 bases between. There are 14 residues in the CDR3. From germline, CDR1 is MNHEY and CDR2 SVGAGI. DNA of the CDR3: TGTGCCAGCAGTTATTTTTCGGGGACAGATACGCAGTATTTT. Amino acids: CASSYFSGTDTQYF.

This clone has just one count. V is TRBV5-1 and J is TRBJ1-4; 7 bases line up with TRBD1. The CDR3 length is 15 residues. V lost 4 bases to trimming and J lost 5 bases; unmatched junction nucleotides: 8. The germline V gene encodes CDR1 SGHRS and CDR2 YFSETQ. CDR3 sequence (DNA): TGCGCCAGCAGCCAACGGACAGGTCGGAATGAAAAACTGTTTTTT. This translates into CASSQRTGRNEKLFF.

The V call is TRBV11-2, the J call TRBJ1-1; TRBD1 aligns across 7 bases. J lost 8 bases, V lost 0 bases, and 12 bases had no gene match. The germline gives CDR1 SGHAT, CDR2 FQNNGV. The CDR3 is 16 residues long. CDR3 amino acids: CASSLDQGRGTTEAFF. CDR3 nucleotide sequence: TGTGCCAGCAGCTTAGATCAGGGCAGGGGGACAACCGAAGCTTTCTTT.

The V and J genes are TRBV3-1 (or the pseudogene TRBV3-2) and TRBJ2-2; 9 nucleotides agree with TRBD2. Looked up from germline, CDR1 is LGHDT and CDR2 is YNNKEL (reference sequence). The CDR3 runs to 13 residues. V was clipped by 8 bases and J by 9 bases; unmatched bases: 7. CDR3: CASRSGGVRELFF. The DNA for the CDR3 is TGTGCCAGCCGTAGCGGGGGAGTACGGGAGCTGTTTTTT.

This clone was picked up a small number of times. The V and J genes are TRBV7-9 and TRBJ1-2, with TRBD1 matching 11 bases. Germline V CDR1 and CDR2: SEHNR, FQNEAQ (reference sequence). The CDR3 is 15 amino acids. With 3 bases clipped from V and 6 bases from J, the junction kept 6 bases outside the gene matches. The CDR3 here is CASSFPGDRGDGYTF. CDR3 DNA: TGTGCCAGCAGCTTCCCCGGGGACAGGGGGGATGGCTACACCTTC.

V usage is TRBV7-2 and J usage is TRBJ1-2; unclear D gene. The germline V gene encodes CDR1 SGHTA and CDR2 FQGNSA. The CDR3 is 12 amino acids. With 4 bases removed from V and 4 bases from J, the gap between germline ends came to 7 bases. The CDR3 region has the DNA TGTGCCAGCAGCTCGAGGGCCTATGGCTACACCTTC. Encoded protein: CASSSRAYGYTF.

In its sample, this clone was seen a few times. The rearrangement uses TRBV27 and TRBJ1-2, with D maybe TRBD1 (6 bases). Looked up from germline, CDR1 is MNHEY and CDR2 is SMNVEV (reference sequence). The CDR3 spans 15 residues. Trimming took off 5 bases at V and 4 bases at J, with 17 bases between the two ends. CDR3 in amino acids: CASSATGTPPYGYTF. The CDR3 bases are TGTGCCAGCAGTGCCACCGGGACACCGCCCTATGGCTACACCTTC.

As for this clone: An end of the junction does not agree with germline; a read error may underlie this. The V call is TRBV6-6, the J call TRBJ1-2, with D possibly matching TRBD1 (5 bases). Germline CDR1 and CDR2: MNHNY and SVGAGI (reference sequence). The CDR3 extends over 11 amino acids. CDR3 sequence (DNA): TGTGCCAGCAGTTCCTTGAGCCAGGGCTACTTC. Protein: CASSSLSQGYF.

CDR3 DNA: TGTGCCAGTAGTTCGGCCGGGACAGGAGGCGAAAAACTGTTTTTT. Its protein is CASSSAGTGGEKLFF. The chain joins TRBV19 to TRBJ1-4, with TRBD1 matching over 8 bases. Germline V gene lookup returns CDR1 LNHDA and CDR2 SQIVND (reference sequence). V trimming: 5 bases; J trimming: 8 bases; junction bases outside the gene matches: 10. The CDR3 contains 15 residues.

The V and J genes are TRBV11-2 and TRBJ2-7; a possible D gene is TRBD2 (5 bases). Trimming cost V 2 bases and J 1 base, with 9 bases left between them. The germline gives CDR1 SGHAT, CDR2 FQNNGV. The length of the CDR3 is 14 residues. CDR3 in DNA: TGTGCCAGCAGCTTATTTCGGGGATCCTACGAGCAGTACTTC. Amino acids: CASSLFRGSYEQYF.